The 28 T cell receptor beta chains below all came from one sample that was sequenced in a study of siplizumab effects on memory and regulatory T cells. Profiled with immunoSEQ multiplex PCR; TCRdb holds only in-frame clones, not every one. The profile covers about 100,000 clones, with 94% appearing a single time and roughly 0.6% taken by the ten largest. The sequencing sample was made of Tregs sorted from blood. All receptors derive from a human donor in good health.

The chain employs TRBV11-2 and TRBJ1-2; 10 bases map to TRBD1. Unmatched junction bases numbered 17, after V lost 2 bases and J lost 5 bases. Germline V gives CDR1 SGHAT, CDR2 FQNNGV. The CDR3 length is 19 residues. The CDR3 spells CASSLFLQRQGAEGYGYTF. CDR3 nucleotides: TGTGCCAGCAGCTTATTCCTACAGAGACAGGGGGCGGAAGGGTATGGCTACACCTTC.

J is TRBJ2-5 and V is TRBV5-1, with D uncertain. The germline CDR1 and CDR2 sequences are SGHRS and YFSETQ. With 4 bases removed from V and 4 bases from J, the gap between germline ends came to 17 bases. The length of the CDR3 is 15 residues. CDR3 nucleotides: TGCGCCAGCAGCGAAAACAGTCCTTATAGAGAGACCCAGTACTTC. Its protein product is CASSENSPYRETQYF. Together with reference TRBV5-1 and TRBJ2-5, the CDR3 gives the full variable domain: KAGVTQTPRYLIKTRGQQVTLSCSPISGHRSVSWYQQTPGQGLQFLFEYFSETQRNKGNFPGRFSGRQFSNSRSEMNVSTLELGDSALYLCASSENSPYRETQYFGPGTRLLVL.

The chain has TRBV7-9 and TRBJ1-3; TRBD1 might be the D (5 bases). This CDR3 is built from 13 residues. Germline assignment: CDR1 SEHNR and CDR2 FQNEAQ (reference sequence). Trimming took 4 bases from V and 9 from J, leaving 13 bases between them. In nucleotides, the CDR3 is TGTGCCAGCAGCTCCCGGGACCGGGTCACCATATATTTT. Its translation: CASSSRDRVTIYF.

The V call is TRBV6-1, the J call TRBJ2-7; no firm D call. V shed 3 bases and J shed 0 bases, with 12 bases lying between them. This CDR3 has 15 residues. Per germline, CDR1 MNHNS and CDR2 SASEGT. The CDR3 nucleotides are TGTGCCAGCAGTGAGTGGGTTCACCGCTCCTACGAGCAGTACTTC. Translated, it gives CASSEWVHRSYEQYF.

The J gene is TRBJ2-7, the V gene TRBV30; D gene unclear. The CDR3 length is 12 residues. V was cut by 2 bases and J by 5 bases, with 10 bases left in between. Germline loops: CDR1 GTSNPN, CDR2 SVGIG (reference sequence). The CDR3 loop reads CAWSLVRDEQYF. CDR3 DNA sequence: TGTGCCTGGAGTCTTGTCCGGGACGAGCAGTACTTC.

J is TRBJ2-7 and V is TRBV7-8; 8 bases are a match to TRBD2. V was clipped by 1 base and J by 7 bases; unmatched bases: 6. This CDR3 is 14 amino acids long. Germline lookup yields CDR1 SGHVS and CDR2 FQNEAQ. CDR3 in amino acids: CASSLVFGGGEQYF. CDR3 bases: TGTGCCAGCAGCTTAGTGTTTGGCGGGGGGGAGCAGTACTTC.

The chain has TRBV7-2 and TRBJ2-5; no clear D gene. The CDR3 loop spans 16 amino acids. The germline V gene has CDR1 SGHTA and CDR2 FQGNSA. The V end was cut by 1 base, the J end by 5 bases, with 17 bases between. The CDR3 DNA sequence: TGTGCCAGCAGCTTAGTGGTTAGGGATGCGTCGGAGACCCAGTACTTC. Translation gives CASSLVVRDASETQYF.

This clone occurred once. V gene TRBV7-9 combines with J gene TRBJ1-4; D ambiguous. Looked up from germline, CDR1 is SEHNR and CDR2 is FQNEAQ (reference sequence). V was clipped by 5 bases and J by 8 bases, with 21 bases between them. CDR3 length: 16 amino acids. The DNA of the CDR3 is TGTGCCAGCAGCACCGTAGGAGAAATCCGAGGAGAAAAACTGTTTTTT. Its protein is CASSTVGEIRGEKLFF.

The chain carries TRBV5-5 and TRBJ2-3; TRBD1 matches 7 bases. The length of the CDR3 is 14 residues. Trimming removed 4 bases from V and 4 bases from J; junction bases left unmatched: 6. The germline gives CDR1 SGHKS, CDR2 YYEKEE (reference sequence). The CDR3 here is CASSTRQGPDTQYF. CDR3 coding DNA: TGTGCCAGCAGCACAAGACAGGGTCCAGATACGCAGTATTTT.

The CDR3 loop is CASSPSGSSYEQYF. CDR3 sequence (DNA): TGTGCCAGTAGTCCTAGCGGGAGCTCGTACGAGCAGTACTTC. This rearrangement joins TRBV19 to TRBJ2-7; TRBD2 agrees at 10 bases. Trimming at V came to 5 bases and at J to 4 bases, leaving 5 bases not matched to a gene. The germline V gene has CDR1 LNHDA and CDR2 SQIVND (reference sequence). This CDR3 has 14 amino acids.

The rearrangement uses TRBV5-1 and TRBJ1-1; D is undetermined. This CDR3 region has 16 residues. With 0 bases removed from V and 4 bases from J, the gap between germline ends came to 16 bases. Germline-derived CDR1 and CDR2 are SGHRS and YFSETQ. The CDR3 region has the DNA TGCGCCAGCAGCTTGGCCGTCGTGTCTGGGTCCACTGAAGCTTTCTTT. Its protein is CASSLAVVSGSTEAFF.

The V gene is TRBV5-1, the J gene TRBJ2-7, with 9 positions matching TRBD2. CDR3 length equals 15 residues. The V gene end was trimmed by 4 bases and the J gene end by 4 bases; junction bases not matched to a gene: 9. Per germline, CDR1 SGHRS and CDR2 YFSETQ. CDR3 loop: CASSHVREGSYEQYF. The DNA of the CDR3 is TGCGCCAGCAGCCATGTGCGGGAGGGGTCTTACGAGCAGTACTTC.

The chain combines TRBV29-1 with TRBJ2-4, with 9 bases matching TRBD1. This CDR3 is built from 15 residues. V was clipped by 6 bases and J by 1 base; unmatched bases: 7. CDR1 and CDR2 (germline): SQVTM, ANQGSEA. CDR3 sequence reads: CSVQDRGYAKNIQYF. The CDR3 DNA reads as TGCAGCGTCCAGGACAGGGGATACGCCAAAAACATTCAGTACTTC. The full variable domain, completed using reference TRBV29-1 and TRBJ2-4, is SAVISQKPSRDICQRGTSLTIQCQVDSQVTMMFWYRQQPGQSLTLIATANQGSEATYESGFVIDKFPISRPNLTFSTLTVSNMSPEDSSIYLCSVQDRGYAKNIQYFGAGTRLSVL.

This rearrangement joins TRBV6-5 to TRBJ1-4; unclear D gene. CDR3 length equals 12 residues. Germline V CDR1 and CDR2: MNHEY, SVGAGI. V lost 6 bases and J 8 bases, leaving 10 bases between the germline ends. The CDR3 DNA follows: TGTGCCAGCAGCCGCATGGGGGAAAAACTGTTTTTT. Amino acids: CASSRMGEKLFF.

This rearrangement joins TRBV5-1 to TRBJ1-1; D is possibly TRBD1 (5 bases). CDR1 is SGHRS and CDR2 is YFSETQ in the germline V gene. V lost 1 base and J lost 4, with 5 bases in between. The CDR3 runs 12 residues. CDR3 sequence (DNA): TGCGCCAGCAGCTTGCAGGGCACTGAAGCTTTCTTT. Its translation is CASSLQGTEAFF. The variable domain in full, with the rest retrieved from reference TRBV5-1 and TRBJ1-1, is KAGVTQTPRYLIKTRGQQVTLSCSPISGHRSVSWYQQTPGQGLQFLFEYFSETQRNKGNFPGRFSGRQFSNSRSEMNVSTLELGDSALYLCASSLQGTEAFFGQGTRLTVV.

The rearrangement joins TRBV27 to TRBJ1-5; perhaps TRBD1 as D (5 bases). The CDR3 extends over 15 amino acids. Per germline, CDR1 MNHEY and CDR2 SMNVEV (reference sequence). Trimming took off 4 bases at V and 4 bases at J, with 14 bases between the two ends. DNA of the CDR3: TGTGCCAGCAGTTACCTCTCCCGGGGGAATCAGCCCCAGCATTTT. It codes for CASSYLSRGNQPQHF.

J is TRBJ1-2 and V is TRBV4-1; D call uncertain. Germline V gene sequence: CDR1 MGHRA, CDR2 YSYEKL. Trimming stripped 2 bases from V and 0 bases from J, with 13 bases between. The CDR3 consists of 16 residues. DNA for the CDR3: TGCGCCAGCAGCCAAACGGTCCGTATTGCTAACTATGGCTACACCTTC. Encoded protein: CASSQTVRIANYGYTF.

The J gene is TRBJ1-2, the V gene TRBV5-6, with 8 nucleotides matching TRBD1. V trimming: 4 bases; J trimming: 4 bases; junction bases outside the gene matches: 9. This CDR3 is built from 15 residues. From germline, CDR1 is SGHDT and CDR2 YYEEEE. This chain's CDR3 is CASSDRTGFSYGYTF. The CDR3 coding sequence is TGTGCCAGCAGCGACCGGACAGGGTTTAGCTATGGCTACACCTTC.

The rearrangement joins TRBV29-1 to TRBJ2-3; D ambiguous. Trimming cost V 7 bases and J 5 bases, with 7 bases left between them. The CDR3 runs 10 residues. Looked up from germline, CDR1 is SQVTM and CDR2 is ANQGSEA. The CDR3 loop is CSANRDTQYF. The CDR3 coding sequence is TGCAGCGCCAACCGAGATACGCAGTATTTT.

The chain recombines TRBV18 with TRBJ2-3; TRBD2 is a possible D gene (6 bases). Germline V gene lookup returns CDR1 KGHSH and CDR2 LQKENI. The germline V and J ends were trimmed by 3 bases and 4 bases, with 14 bases remaining between them. The CDR3 is made up of 15 amino acids. The CDR3: CASSPFGGAADTQYF. The CDR3 DNA is TGTGCCAGCTCACCTTTCGGGGGAGCCGCAGATACGCAGTATTTT.

The sample holds one count of this clone. This chain uses TRBV29-1 with TRBJ2-7; 9 nucleotides align to TRBD1. With 5 bases clipped from V and 2 bases from J, the junction kept 4 bases outside the gene matches. The CDR3 runs 13 residues. CDR1 is SQVTM and CDR2 is ANQGSEA in the germline V gene. CDR3 loop: CSVSDRGTYEQYF. The CDR3 DNA reads TGCAGCGTTTCGGACAGGGGTACCTACGAGCAGTACTTC.

About this clone itself: A read error may produce the germline difference seen at one junction end. The gene calls are TRBV5-1 and TRBJ2-1; TRBD1 matches 7 bases. From germline, CDR1 is SGHRS and CDR2 YFSETQ. The CDR3 extends over 14 amino acids. The CDR3 loop is CASSFGTERFPGIF. The CDR3 coding sequence is TGCGCCAGCAGCTTTGGGACAGAAAGGTTTCCGGGGATCTTC.

The chain joins TRBV4-2 to TRBJ2-7; tentative D call: TRBD2 (5 bases). This CDR3 has 17 residues. Germline loops: CDR1 LGHNA, CDR2 YNFKEQ. The germline V and J ends were trimmed by 1 base and 0 bases, with 16 bases remaining between them. The CDR3 DNA sequence: TGTGCCAGCAGCCAAGTTTTTGGGGAGTTAGTCTCCTACGAGCAGTACTTC. Translating it yields CASSQVFGELVSYEQYF.

The V call is TRBV5-1, the J call TRBJ2-7; no reliable D call. The CDR3 loop spans 14 amino acids. Per the germline V gene, CDR1 is SGHRS and CDR2 is YFSETQ. V lost 0 bases to trimming and J lost 4 bases, with 11 bases between them. The CDR3 here is CASSLGLDGYEQYF. CDR3 nucleotides: TGCGCCAGCAGCTTGGGCTTGGACGGGTACGAGCAGTACTTC.

The chain has TRBV28 and TRBJ2-7; D is perhaps TRBD1 (6 bases). Germline V gene sequence: CDR1 MDHEN, CDR2 SYDVKM. V shed 4 bases and J shed 0 bases, with 13 bases lying between them. The CDR3 length is 15 residues. The CDR3 bases are TGTGCCAGCAGTTCTAAACAGGGTTTCTCCTACGAGCAGTACTTC. It specifies CASSSKQGFSYEQYF.

The chain joins TRBV30 to TRBJ2-7, with 9 bases aligning to TRBD2. Germline CDR1 GTSNPN, CDR2 SVGIG (reference sequence). J lost 2 bases, V lost 7 bases, and 6 bases had no gene match. The CDR3 sequence is 13 residues long. This CDR3 reads CAYQREVAYEQYF. The CDR3 DNA reads TGTGCCTACCAGCGGGAGGTGGCCTACGAGCAGTACTTC.

The J gene is TRBJ1-4, the V gene TRBV19, with D tentatively TRBD1 (5 bases). The germline CDR1 and CDR2 sequences are LNHDA and SQIVND (reference sequence). This CDR3 region has 16 residues. V lost 9 bases and J lost 8, with 25 bases in between. CDR3 DNA sequence: TGTGCCAGCGCTAAAAAAGGACACTGGGGAGGAGAAAAACTGTTTTTT. Residues: CASAKKGHWGGEKLFF.

The chain employs TRBV6-6 and TRBJ1-5; the D gene is possibly TRBD1 (6 bases). Germline CDR1 reads MNHNY; CDR2 reads SVGAGI (reference sequence). The CDR3 loop spans 15 amino acids. Trimming cost V 8 bases and J 3 bases, with 17 bases left between them. In DNA, the CDR3 is TGTGCCAGCCAAAGGGGGGTGGCGGTCAATCAGCCCCAGCATTTT. Amino acid sequence: CASQRGVAVNQPQHF.